Sequencing of this T cell receptor (beta chain) was carried out in a study of cytomegalovirus exposure and HLA in healthy donors. A multiplex PCR was run with 60 Vbeta primers and 13 Jbeta primers. The method was immunoSEQ multiplex PCR; TCRdb's version includes in-frame clones alone and lacks a portion of them. The repertoire includes more than 85,000 clones, 79% of them detected once, and 3.5% to 5% sits in the top ten. Worth noting for this clone: Its antigen is currently unknown.

Study-wide points: About 87% or about 30% of the time was how often most TCR beta V segments were productive, according to an earlier analysis.

The germline V and J ends were trimmed by 6 bases and 3 bases, with 6 bases remaining between them. Per the germline V gene, CDR1 is SGHDT and CDR2 is YYEEEE. CDR3 length: 12 amino acids. The rearrangement links TRBV5-6 to TRBJ1-4; the D gene is possibly TRBD1 (6 bases). The sample taken for sequencing was PBMCs. The receptor's source is a female donor in good health and CMV-seropositive. The CDR3 loop reads CASKGANEKLFF. The CDR3 DNA reads as TGTGCCAGCAAGGGGGCTAATGAAAAACTGTTTTTT. Combining the CDR3 with reference TRBV5-6 and TRBJ1-4 gives the whole variable domain DAGVTQSPTHLIKTRGQQVTLRCSPKSGHDTVSWYQQALGQGPQFIFQYYEEEERQRGNFPDRFSGHQFPNYSSELNVNALLLGDSALYLCASKGANEKLFFGSGTQLSVL.